This T cell receptor (beta chain) was captured by sequencing in a study of identifying expanded T cells in peripheral blood. Study-level results: Clone count variance between roughly 2-week samples rose with total template count. Over two and four weeks, about 15 and 19 clones changed, versus 1.2 between replicates.

Repertoires were generated with immunoSEQ multiplex PCR, while TCRdb's copy carries only in-frame clones and drops some. The data show fewer than 85,000 clones, with 89% seen just once and roughly 2.8% held by the top ten. The V gene lost 3 bases and the J gene lost 2 bases, with 9 bases spanning the gap. Germline CDR1 and CDR2: SGHTA and FQGNSA. This CDR3 has 14 residues. Notes on this clone: As yet, its antigen is unknown.

This clonotype was sampled from a person aged 18 to 70 in good health. The rearrangement uses TRBV7-2 and TRBJ2-3; D might be TRBD1 or TRBD2, each matching 5 bases. Source material: blood. In nucleotides, the CDR3 is TGTGCCAGCAGCTTTGGGGGATCCACAGATACGCAGTATTTT. Translated: CASSFGGSTDTQYF.